These T cell receptor beta chains were read from a single sample in a study of shared clonotypes between healthy human individuals. The data were produced by immunoSEQ multiplex PCR, yet TCRdb's version contains in-frame clones alone and is incomplete. In the table there are around 700,000 clones, about 91% of which are singletons. The sample taken for sequencing was naive CD8+ T cells sorted from blood. The receptors shown here come from a man between 25 and 39 years old in good health. Each CDR3 is given with its conserved first and last residue. A D gene is named only where the DNA matches it firmly. Clone size is not always given. Where it is, it says once, few, many or a class for expanded clones.

. | . | TRBJ1-5 | TRBV6-1 | TGTGCCAGCAGTGAATTGAGGGGGGACAATCAGCCCCAGCATTTT | CASSELRGDNQPQHF
. | TRBD2 | TRBJ2-5 | TRBV5-4 | TGTGCCAGCAGCTCGGGACTAGCGGGAGGGCCTGGATCGGAGACCCAGTACTTC | CASSSGLAGGPGSETQYF
. | . | TRBJ2-5 | TRBV4-3 | TGCGCCAGCAGCCAAGGAACCGGGAGATTGGAGACCCAGTACTTC | CASSQGTGRLETQYF
. | TRBD2 | TRBJ2-7 | TRBV4-3 | TGCGCCAGCAGCCCGGGACTAGTTTACGAGCAGTACTTC | CASSPGLVYEQYF
. | TRBD1 | TRBJ2-7 | TRBV7-9 | TGTGCCAGCAGCTCCCCCTCCGGGACAGGGGAATACGAGCAGTACTTC | CASSSPSGTGEYEQYF
. | TRBD1 | TRBJ2-7 | TRBV10-1 | TGCGCCAGCAGTGATGCCGGGACAGGGCTCCACGAGCAGTACTTC | CASSDAGTGLHEQYF
. | TRBD1 | TRBJ1-1 | TRBV27 | TGTGCCAGCAGTCCCGGACAGGGCGGTACTGAAGCTTTCTTT | CASSPGQGGTEAFF
. | TRBD2 | TRBJ2-1 | TRBV6-1 | TGTGCCAGCAGTGAATGGGCGGGAGAATCCTACAATGAGCAGTTCTTC | CASSEWAGESYNEQFF
. | . | TRBJ2-7 | TRBV14 | TGTGCCAGCAGCCACGATGGGATACAAGACGAGCAGTACTTC | CASSHDGIQDEQYF
. | TRBD2 | TRBJ2-7 | TRBV14 | TGTGCCAGCAGGCATAGGACTAGCGGGAGGGTATATAACGAGCAGTACTTC | CASRHRTSGRVYNEQYF
. | . | TRBJ1-1 | TRBV5-1 | TGCGCCAGCAGATCGGACGTCATGAACACTGAAGCTTTCTTT | CASRSDVMNTEAFF
. | . | TRBJ2-7 | TRBV9 | TGTGCCAGCAGCGTAGCGACAGATACCTGGGTGCAGTACTTC | CASSVATDTWVQYF
. | TRBD2 | TRBJ2-7 | TRBV28 | TGTGCCAGCAGTCCTGGACTAGCGGCCGAGCAGTACTTC | CASSPGLAAEQYF
. | . | TRBJ2-1 | TRBV2 | TGTGCCAGCAGTGGGACCTCTGAGCAGTTCTTC | CASSGTSEQFF
. | . | TRBJ2-3 | TRBV6-6 | TGTGCCAGCAGCCCGAGGCCCACGGCAGATACGCAGTATTTT | CASSPRPTADTQYF
few | . | TRBJ2-1 | TRBV7-9 | TGTGCCAGCAGCACGGACTCGGCTTACAATGAGCAGTTCTTC | CASSTDSAYNEQFF
. | . | TRBJ2-3 | TRBV4-3 | TGCGCCAGCAGCCAAGATCCAGGGGCTAGCACAGATACGCAGTATTTT | CASSQDPGASTDTQYF
. | . | TRBJ2-5 | TRBV2 | TGTGCCAGCAGTGATCCAGGGGAAGAGACCCAGTACTTC | CASSDPGEETQYF
. | . | TRBJ2-2 | TRBV7-3 | TGTGCCAGCAGCTTGGGCGACGCCGGGGAGCTGTTTTTT | CASSLGDAGELFF
. | . | TRBJ2-7 | TRBV7-9 | TGTGCCAGCAGCTTATCCGGGAGTAACTACGAGCAGTACTTC | CASSLSGSNYEQYF
. | TRBD2 | TRBJ2-1 | TRBV7-6 | TGTGCCAGCAGCTTAGCGCCGGGACTAGCGGGAAAGAACTCCTACAATGAGCAGTTCTTC | CASSLAPGLAGKNSYNEQFF
. | TRBD1 | TRBJ2-3 | TRBV27 | TGTGCCAGCAGTGGACTTGGACAGGGGGCGTCAGATACGCAGTATTTT | CASSGLGQGASDTQYF
. | . | TRBJ2-2 | TRBV9 | TGTGCCAGCAGCGTAGATCCATCGAGCACCGGGGAGCTGTTTTTT | CASSVDPSSTGELFF
. | . | TRBJ2-7 | TRBV7-6 | TGTGCCAGCACCCGAGACGCTAGGGGGGTCTACGAGCAGTACTTC | CASTRDARGVYEQYF
once | TRBD1 | TRBJ1-1 | TRBV2 | TGTGCCAGCAGTCAAACAGGGGGCTTGATGAACACTGAAGCTTTCTTT | CASSQTGGLMNTEAFF
. | TRBD2 | TRBJ2-1 | TRBV29-1 | TGCAGCGTTGAAGATGGGGGGAGGGCGGCTGAGCAGTTCTTC | CSVEDGGRAAEQFF
once | . | TRBJ2-7 | TRBV11-1 | TGTGCCAGCAGCTCGGGAGTTTCCCCAAGATACGAGCAGTACTTC | CASSSGVSPRYEQYF
. | . | TRBJ2-7 | TRBV7-6 | TGTGCCAGCAGCTTAGGAGCTAGTACCTACGAGCAGTACTTC | CASSLGASTYEQYF
. | . | TRBJ1-1 | TRBV6-1 | TGTGCCAGCATTTGGGGGGGCCTGAACACTGAAGCTTTCTTT | CASIWGGLNTEAFF
. | . | TRBJ2-7 | TRBV7-8 | TGTGCCAGCAGCCCAAGCCGTATCGGGGGGCGATCGTACGAGCAGTACTTC | CASSPSRIGGRSYEQYF
. | TRBD1 | TRBJ2-7 | TRBV7-9 | TGTGCCAGCAGCCGGACTGACAGGGGGCGTGACGAGCAGTACTTC | CASSRTDRGRDEQYF
once | . | TRBJ2-5 | TRBV10-3 | TGTGCCATCAGTGAGACCCAGGGAGAGACCCAGTACTTC | CAISETQGETQYF
once | . | TRBJ2-2 | TRBV6-1 | TGTGCCAGCAGTGAACTAGTAGGCACCGGGGAGCTGTTTTTT | CASSELVGTGELFF
. | . | TRBJ2-2 | TRBV7-9 | TGTGCCAGCAGTCCTCCGGGCACCGGGGAGCTGTTTTTT | CASSPPGTGELFF
. | . | TRBJ2-7 | TRBV4-1 | TGCGCCAGCAGCCAAGGGGGAACAGTCAGTCCCTACGAGCAGTACTTC | CASSQGGTVSPYEQYF
. | TRBD2 | TRBJ2-1 | TRBV9 | TGTGCCAGCAGCGTCGGGGTCCGTAGCGGGAGTGACAATGAGCAGTTCTTC | CASSVGVRSGSDNEQFF
. | TRBD2 | TRBJ2-1 | TRBV7-3 | TGTGCCAGCAGCTTAATGGGTGGGAGGGCCAGCAATGAGCAGTTCTTC | CASSLMGGRASNEQFF
. | TRBD2 | TRBJ2-1 | TRBV2 | TGTGCCAGCACCAAATTCCCCCTGGGACTAGCGGGAGACGAGCAGTTCTTC | CASTKFPLGLAGDEQFF
few | TRBD1 | TRBJ2-3 | TRBV4-3 | TGCGCCAGCAGCGAGACAGGGGAGACCGATACGCAGTATTTT | CASSETGETDTQYF
. | . | TRBJ1-5 | TRBV7-9 | TGTGCCAGCAGCTCGGCAAGGGAGCGGAATCAGCCCCAGCATTTT | CASSSARERNQPQHF
. | TRBD2 | TRBJ2-7 | TRBV4-3 | TGCGCCAGCAGCCAACAACCCGGGGGGGACACCCTGCGCTCCTACGAGCAGTACTTC | CASSQQPGGDTLRSYEQYF
. | . | TRBJ2-5 | TRBV2 | TGTGCCAGCAGTGGCGGGGCACCCCCCCAGAAAGAGACCCAGTACTTC | CASSGGAPPQKETQYF
. | TRBD2 | TRBJ2-7 | TRBV29-1 | TGCAGCGTAGTGGGCCTAGCGGAATATGAGCAGTACTTC | CSVVGLAEYEQYF
. | . | TRBJ1-4 | TRBV28 | TGTGCCAGCAGGACCGGGCCAACTAATGAAAAACTGTTTTTT | CASRTGPTNEKLFF
. | . | TRBJ2-2 | TRBV29-1 | TGCAGCGTAACAGTTCGAAACACCGGGGAGCTGTTTTTT | CSVTVRNTGELFF
. | TRBD2 | TRBJ2-3 | TRBV29-1 | TGCAGCGTTGATTCCCCCCTAGCGGGGAGAAGCACAGATACGCAGTATTTT | CSVDSPLAGRSTDTQYF
. | . | TRBJ2-7 | TRBV14 | TGTGCCAGCAGCCCACTCAACCAGCCCTACGAGCAGTACTTC | CASSPLNQPYEQYF
. | . | TRBJ2-7 | TRBV10-2 | TGCGCCAGTATGGGAGGAGCCTACGAGCAGTACTTC | CASMGGAYEQYF
. | . | TRBJ2-3 | TRBV27 | TGTGCCAGCAGCCTCCCCGGGCGTACGCAGTATTTT | CASSLPGRTQYF
. | . | TRBJ2-3 | TRBV4-2 | TGTGCCAGCAGCCAAGATGGGGCTGGAGGGGCTACAGATACGCAGTATTTT | CASSQDGAGGATDTQYF
. | . | TRBJ1-3 | TRBV9 | TGTGCCAGCAGCGTAGTGGGGGGATCCGGAAACACCATATATTTT | CASSVVGGSGNTIYF
. | . | TRBJ2-2 | TRBV11-3 | TGTGCCAGCAGCTCCCTAGCCGGAGGGGCCGGGGAGCTGTTTTTT | CASSSLAGGAGELFF
. | . | TRBJ2-1 | TRBV27 | TGTGCCAGCAGTTTACTAGGCAATGAGCAGTTCTTC | CASSLLGNEQFF
. | TRBD1 | TRBJ1-4 | TRBV10-3 | TGTGCCACACGACAGGGAGGTGAAAAACTGTTTTTT | CATRQGGEKLFF
. | TRBD1 | TRBJ2-6 | TRBV5-1 | TGCGCCAGCAGCCGGGACAGGGGATCCTCTGGGGCCAACGTCCTGACTTTC | CASSRDRGSSGANVLTF